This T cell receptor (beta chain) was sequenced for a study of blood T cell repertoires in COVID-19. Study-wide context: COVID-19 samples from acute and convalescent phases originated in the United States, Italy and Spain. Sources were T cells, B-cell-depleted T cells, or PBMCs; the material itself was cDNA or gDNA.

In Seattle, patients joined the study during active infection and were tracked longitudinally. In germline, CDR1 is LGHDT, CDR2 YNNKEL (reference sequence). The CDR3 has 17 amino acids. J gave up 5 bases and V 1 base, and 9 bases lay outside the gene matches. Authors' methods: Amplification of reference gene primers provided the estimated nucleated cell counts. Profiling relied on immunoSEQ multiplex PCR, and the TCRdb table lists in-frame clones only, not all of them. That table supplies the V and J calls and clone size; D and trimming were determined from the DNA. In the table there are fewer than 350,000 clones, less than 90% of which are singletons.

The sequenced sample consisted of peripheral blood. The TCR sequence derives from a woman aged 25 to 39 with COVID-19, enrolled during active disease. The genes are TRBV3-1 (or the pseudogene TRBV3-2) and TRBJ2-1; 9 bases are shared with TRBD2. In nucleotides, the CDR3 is TGTGCCAGCAGCCAAGCGGAACGAGGCGGGGGGGACAATGAGCAGTTCTTC. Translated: CASSQAERGGGDNEQFF.